Presented here are 29 T cell receptor beta chains from one specimen sequenced in a study of blood T cell repertoires in COVID-19. Libraries were prepared by immunoSEQ multiplex PCR; TCRdb keeps only in-frame clonotypes and omits some of them. In the table there are 70,000 or so clones, about nine tenths of which are singletons. The material sequenced was peripheral blood. These receptors all stem from a human donor in a cohort sampled during active COVID-19.

The J gene is TRBJ2-5, the V gene TRBV5-1; 8 bases match TRBD2. The J segment lost 2 bases and the V segment lost 2 bases, leaving 5 bases of the junction unmatched. The CDR3 has 15 amino acids. Germline values: CDR1 SGHRS, CDR2 YFSETQ. The CDR3 reads CASSFSSGQQETQYF. The DNA of the CDR3 is TGCGCCAGCAGCTTTTCTAGCGGGCAGCAAGAGACCCAGTACTTC.

The genes are TRBV29-1 and TRBJ2-1, with D maybe TRBD2 (5 bases). This CDR3 is 11 amino acids long. V lost 8 bases and J 4 bases, leaving 9 bases between the germline ends. Germline CDR1 SQVTM, CDR2 ANQGSEA. CDR3: CSYGEYNEQFF. CDR3 coding DNA: TGCAGCTATGGGGAGTACAATGAGCAGTTCTTC.

The gene calls are TRBV14 and TRBJ2-6; D is perhaps TRBD2 (6 bases). The germline gives CDR1 SGHDN, CDR2 FVKESK. The CDR3 runs to 15 residues. V lost 4 bases and J 3 bases, leaving 10 bases between the germline ends. As DNA, the CDR3 is TGTGCCAGCAGCCCTAGGGGAGGTGGGGCCAACGTCCTGACTTTC. Protein sequence: CASSPRGGGANVLTF.

The rearrangement joins TRBV28 to TRBJ2-5; 13 positions match TRBD2. The germline V gene encodes CDR1 MDHEN and CDR2 SYDVKM. The CDR3 has 16 residues. V shed 2 bases and J 5 bases; nucleotides not matched to a gene: 5. CDR3 region: CASSLRLAGGVETQYF. The CDR3 DNA is TGTGCCAGCAGTTTACGACTAGCGGGAGGTGTGGAGACCCAGTACTTC.

V gene TRBV7-2 combines with J gene TRBJ2-7; 16 nucleotides align to TRBD2. CDR1 is SGHTA, CDR2 FQGNSA, per germline. J gave up 5 bases and V 5 bases, and 6 bases lay outside the gene matches. The CDR3 loop spans 16 amino acids. CDR3 sequence: CASSEGLAGGPDEQYF. CDR3 bases: TGTGCCAGCAGCGAGGGACTAGCGGGAGGGCCCGACGAGCAGTACTTC.

The chain uses TRBV28 and TRBJ2-7, with 8 bases fitting TRBD1. Trimming took 6 bases from V and 1 from J; bases not matched to a gene: 11. This CDR3 is 16 amino acids long. Looked up from germline, CDR1 is MDHEN and CDR2 is SYDVKM. The CDR3 sequence is CASSHPRQGMSYEQYF. CDR3 nucleotide sequence: TGTGCCAGCAGCCACCCCCGACAGGGGATGTCCTACGAGCAGTACTTC.

The chain links TRBV18 to TRBJ2-7; tentative D call: TRBD1 (5 bases). CDR3 length: 13 amino acids. V lost 2 bases and J 4 bases, leaving 9 bases between the germline ends. Germline V CDR1 and CDR2: KGHSH, LQKENI. The CDR3 is CASSPARVYEQYF. For the CDR3, the DNA is TGTGCCAGCTCACCAGCCAGGGTGTACGAGCAGTACTTC.

The chain uses TRBV27 and TRBJ2-7, with TRBD1 matching over 7 bases. J lost 3 bases, V lost 2 bases, and 13 bases had no gene match. Germline-derived CDR1 and CDR2 are MNHEY and SMNVEV (reference sequence). The CDR3 consists of 17 residues. This CDR3 is CASSLGLVGQVLYEQYF. In DNA form, the CDR3 reads TGTGCCAGCAGTTTAGGTCTGGTAGGACAGGTCCTCTACGAGCAGTACTTC.

The chain is built from TRBV4-3 and TRBJ1-1; D is undetermined. Per the germline V gene, CDR1 is LGHNA and CDR2 is YSLEER. The ends were cut back, 3 bases at V and 1 base at J, with 6 bases in the middle. CDR3 length equals 13 residues. DNA for the CDR3: TGCGCCAGCAGCCATACAGAGAACACTGAAGCTTTCTTT. This translates into CASSHTENTEAFF.

The chain is built from TRBV28 and TRBJ2-4, with 9 bases matching TRBD1. The junction had 7 bases not matched to a gene; V was cut back by 2 bases and J by 8 bases. This CDR3 region has 15 residues. Germline lookup yields CDR1 MDHEN and CDR2 SYDVKM. In DNA, the CDR3 is TGTGCCAGCAGTTTAAGGGACAGGGAGTTGGACATTCAGTACTTC. Its translation: CASSLRDRELDIQYF.

The V gene is TRBV4-3, the J gene TRBJ2-2; the D is unclear. V was clipped by 1 base and J by 6 bases, with 9 bases between them. CDR3 size: 14 residues. CDR1 is LGHNA and CDR2 is YSLEER in the germline V gene. As DNA, the CDR3 is TGCGCCAGCAGCCAAGTTCTCCGGTCCGGGGAGCTGTTTTTT. It encodes CASSQVLRSGELFF.

The gene calls are TRBV5-4 and TRBJ2-2; perhaps TRBD2 as D (5 bases). The ends were cut back, 5 bases at V and 5 bases at J, with 19 bases in the middle. Germline values: CDR1 SGHNT, CDR2 YYREEE (reference sequence). The CDR3 has 16 residues. The CDR3 DNA follows: TGTGCCAGCAGGCTCGCGGGCCCGTTAGGGACCGGGGAGCTGTTTTTT. Translating it yields CASRLAGPLGTGELFF.

J is TRBJ2-2 and V is TRBV4-3; weak D call: TRBD1 (5 bases). This CDR3 contains 16 residues. CDR1 and CDR2 (germline): LGHNA, YSLEER. Trimming shortened V by 0 bases and J by 4 bases, and 12 bases separated the two germline ends. The CDR3 spells CASSQDVQAVTGELFF. DNA for the CDR3: TGCGCCAGCAGCCAAGATGTACAGGCGGTCACCGGGGAGCTGTTTTTT.

The J gene is TRBJ2-4, the V gene TRBV29-1; weak D call: TRBD1 (6 bases). CDR3 size: 14 residues. V was cut by 2 bases and J by 7 bases, with 15 bases left in between. Germline loops: CDR1 SQVTM, CDR2 ANQGSEA. CDR3 sequence reads: CSVERMTGLNIQYF. For the CDR3, the DNA is TGCAGCGTTGAACGAATGACAGGACTGAACATTCAGTACTTC.

The chain carries TRBV2 and TRBJ2-7; TRBD2 matches at 7 bases. Per the germline V gene, CDR1 is SNHLY and CDR2 is FYNNEI. The CDR3 extends over 18 amino acids. The ends lost 6 bases at V and 6 bases at J; junction bases unmatched: 23. The CDR3 coding sequence is TGTGCCAGCAGGGCCCGGGACTACCTCTCGCCCAGCGGTATCGAGCAGTACTTC. It translates to CASRARDYLSPSGIEQYF.

The J gene is TRBJ2-1, the V gene TRBV28; 7 bases align to TRBD2. Germline V gene data show CDR1 as MDHEN and CDR2 as SYDVKM. Trimming cost V 5 bases and J 7 bases; bases outside gene matches: 8. The CDR3 length is 14 residues. The CDR3 nucleotides are TGTGCCAGCAGTCTCCGGACTAGTCAGAATGAGCAGTTCTTC. It specifies CASSLRTSQNEQFF.

The V and J genes are TRBV29-1 and TRBJ2-5; perhaps TRBD1 as D (5 bases). V was trimmed by 6 bases and J by 2 bases, leaving 16 bases between them. The CDR3 runs to 14 residues. Germline lookup yields CDR1 SQVTM and CDR2 ANQGSEA. The CDR3 sequence is CSVAVGQPQETQYF. In DNA form, the CDR3 reads TGCAGCGTCGCGGTGGGGCAACCTCAAGAGACCCAGTACTTC.

The chain links TRBV5-6 to TRBJ2-7, with 7 positions matching TRBD2. Germline V gene sequence: CDR1 SGHDT, CDR2 YYEEEE. J gave up 2 bases and V 4 bases, and 3 bases lay outside the gene matches. This CDR3 has 13 amino acids. CDR3 bases: TGTGCCAGCAGCCTAGCGGAAACCTACGAGCAGTACTTC. It is translated as CASSLAETYEQYF. The full variable domain, with the rest looked up from reference TRBV5-6 and TRBJ2-7, is DAGVTQSPTHLIKTRGQQVTLRCSPKSGHDTVSWYQQALGQGPQFIFQYYEEEERQRGNFPDRFSGHQFPNYSSELNVNALLLGDSALYLCASSLAETYEQYFGPGTRLTVT.

The chain links TRBV7-6 to TRBJ2-3, with 9 bases matching TRBD2. Germline V lookup: CDR1 SGHVS, CDR2 FNYEAQ. The CDR3 is made up of 17 amino acids. V lost 2 bases to trimming and J lost 2 bases; unmatched junction nucleotides: 8. The CDR3 coding sequence is TGTGCCAGCAGCTTAAAGCCAGCGGGAGGACTCACAGATACGCAGTATTTT. This codes for CASSLKPAGGLTDTQYF.

The rearrangement links TRBV4-3 to TRBJ2-1; TRBD2 matches 10 bases. Germline V gene sequence: CDR1 LGHNA, CDR2 YSLEER. J was trimmed by 7 bases and V by 1 base; bases with no gene match: 13. The CDR3 is made up of 18 amino acids. The CDR3 sequence is CASSQAPVLAGVGNEQFF. CDR3 in DNA: TGCGCCAGCAGCCAAGCCCCCGTCCTAGCGGGAGTTGGAAATGAGCAGTTCTTC.

J is TRBJ2-7 and V is TRBV5-5; D remains unclear. The germline V and J ends were trimmed by 2 bases and 5 bases, with 14 bases remaining between them. This CDR3 region has 14 residues. CDR1 and CDR2 (germline): SGHKS, YYEKEE (reference sequence). CDR3 DNA sequence: TGTGCCAGCAGCTTTTTTCCCCGGAGAGACGAGCAGTACTTC. This translates into CASSFFPRRDEQYF. The full variable domain, rest sourced from reference TRBV5-5 and TRBJ2-7, is DAGVTQSPTHLIKTRGQQVTLRCSPISGHKSVSWYQQVLGQGPQFIFQYYEKEERGRGNFPDRFSARQFPNYSSELNVNALLLGDSALYLCASSFFPRRDEQYFGPGTRLTVT.

The J gene is TRBJ2-2, the V gene TRBV15; D possibly corresponds to TRBD2 (6 bases). The CDR3 spans 16 residues. Germline CDR1 LNHNV, CDR2 YYDKDF (reference sequence). Trimming cost V 1 base and J 0 bases, with 9 bases left between them. DNA of the CDR3: TGTGCCACCAGCAGAGCAGCGGGTGCGAACACCGGGGAGCTGTTTTTT. Translated, it gives CATSRAAGANTGELFF.

This rearrangement joins TRBV28 to TRBJ2-7; 8 bases map to TRBD1. CDR1 and CDR2 from the germline V gene are MDHEN and SYDVKM. Trimming cost V 6 bases and J 0 bases; bases outside gene matches: 10. CDR3 size: 16 residues. The DNA for the CDR3 is TGTGCCAGCAGGCAGACAGGGGCTTCGGACTCCTACGAGCAGTACTTC. It is translated as CASRQTGASDSYEQYF.

This chain joins TRBV7-9 and TRBJ2-3; 7 nucleotides agree with TRBD1. From germline, CDR1 is SEHNR and CDR2 FQNEAQ (reference sequence). Unmatched junction bases numbered 6, after V lost 5 bases and J lost 1 base. The CDR3 sequence is 15 residues long. The CDR3, as DNA: TGTGCCAGCAGCCCCCCCGGGACAGGCACAGATACGCAGTATTTT. This codes for CASSPPGTGTDTQYF.

This chain links TRBV7-9 with TRBJ1-4; the D is unclear. Germline V gene data show CDR1 as SEHNR and CDR2 as FQNEAQ (reference sequence). There are 14 residues in the CDR3. V was clipped by 5 bases and J by 7 bases, with 14 bases between them. CDR3 nucleotides: TGTGCCAGCAGCCCGGATTTCCGGGGTGAAAAACTGTTTTTT. This encodes CASSPDFRGEKLFF.

The V and J genes are TRBV18 and TRBJ2-1; 9 positions agree with TRBD2. Germline CDR1 is KGHSH and CDR2 is LQKENI. V trimming: 3 bases; J trimming: 5 bases; junction bases outside the gene matches: 2. The CDR3 runs to 14 residues. CDR3 residues: CASSPQREDNEQFF. In nucleotides, the CDR3 is TGTGCCAGCTCACCCCAGCGGGAGGACAATGAGCAGTTCTTC. Full variable domain (missing parts from reference TRBV18 and TRBJ2-1): NAGVMQNPRHLVRRRGQEARLRCSPMKGHSHVYWYRQLPEEGLKFMVYLQKENIIDESGMPKERFSAEFPKEGPSILRIQQVVRGDSAAYFCASSPQREDNEQFFGPGTRLTVL.

The J gene is TRBJ2-3, the V gene TRBV30; 7 nucleotides match TRBD1. The CDR3 totals 13 residues. CDR1 and CDR2 from the germline V gene are GTSNPN and SVGIG (reference sequence). With V trimmed by 0 bases and J by 4 bases, 1 base remained unmatched. The CDR3 DNA is TGTGCCTGGAGTGTAGGGGGCTCAGATACGCAGTATTTT. Translated, it gives CAWSVGGSDTQYF.

V and J are TRBV19 and TRBJ2-1, with 12 nucleotides matching TRBD2. V shed 5 bases and J 9 bases; nucleotides not matched to a gene: 8. Germline V lookup: CDR1 LNHDA, CDR2 SQIVND (reference sequence). The CDR3 loop spans 15 amino acids. CDR3 protein: CASSFGLAGGSEQFF. CDR3 in DNA: TGTGCCAGTAGTTTCGGTCTAGCGGGAGGGAGTGAGCAGTTCTTC.

The V call is TRBV7-3, the J call TRBJ2-2, with 9 bases identical to TRBD2. Germline V lookup: CDR1 SGHTA, CDR2 FQGTGA. The length of the CDR3 is 16 residues. The ends lost 2 bases at V and 4 bases at J; junction bases unmatched: 5. The CDR3 region has the DNA TGTGCCAGCAGCTTAGCGGGAGGGCCAGGCACCGGGGAGCTGTTTTTT. Translated: CASSLAGGPGTGELFF.